The table lists the clone carrying this T cell receptor beta chain with many counts. What it binds is not known. Each cDNA molecule in the library carried unique molecular identifiers. TCRdb used MiXCR to reprocess the RACE reads, holding one entry per CDR3 protein. The repertoire has about 57,000 distinct CDR3 sequences, approximately 9.3% of them found once; the top ten carry about 14%. These data originate in a study of human T cells and chemical hapten exposure. On the study more broadly: The variation in per-sample TCR yields arose mainly from small differences in pooled library volumes.

Germline CDR1 SGHAT, CDR2 FQNNGV. Trimming cost V 4 bases and J 6 bases; bases outside gene matches: 9. CDR3 size: 16 residues. Study findings and constraints: There was a positive correlation between PT1 expanded TCR counts and patch test score.

This sample's time point: patch test 1, 2 weeks after DPC sensitization. Treatment described: therapeutic diphenylcyclopropenone sensitization with weekly scalp DPC. This chain links TRBV11-2 with TRBJ2-1, with TRBD1 matching 10 bases. This TCR was sampled from a woman in her 40s with alopecia areata. Some clones in this sample may be carry-over from other donors' samples. The input for sequencing was whole blood, taken in connection with sensitization to the hapten diphenylcyclopropenone (DPC). Written as DNA, the CDR3 is TGTGCCAGCAGCTCCCCCGGACAGGGGGACTTCAATGAGCAGTTCTTC. Its protein product is CASSSPGQGDFNEQFF.